These 24 T cell receptor beta chains were sequenced from one sample in a study of blood T cell repertoires in COVID-19. Here immunoSEQ multiplex PCR was the method, and the copy in TCRdb shows in-frame clones only, minus some. The table has tens of thousands of clones, about 91% seen once. Sequenced: peripheral blood. The receptors shown here come from a woman in her 70s with acute or convalescent COVID-19.

The CDR3 DNA reads as TGTGCCAGCTCACCACCGAGTAGCCAGGGGGGTTTCAATGAGCAGTTCTTC. Translation gives CASSPPSSQGGFNEQFF. The rearrangement joins TRBV18 to TRBJ2-1, with D perhaps TRBD1 (7 bases). The CDR3 is 17 amino acids. Trimming cost V 0 bases and J 6 bases, with 18 bases left between them. The germline V gene encodes CDR1 KGHSH and CDR2 LQKENI. Full variable domain (remainder filled in from reference TRBV18 and TRBJ2-1): NAGVMQNPRHLVRRRGQEARLRCSPMKGHSHVYWYRQLPEEGLKFMVYLQKENIIDESGMPKERFSAEFPKEGPSILRIQQVVRGDSAAYFCASSPPSSQGGFNEQFFGPGTRLTVL.

This clone was seen only once. J is TRBJ1-1 and V is TRBV5-1; D call uncertain. V lost 1 base and J lost 4, with 11 bases in between. The CDR3 consists of 14 residues. From germline, CDR1 is SGHRS and CDR2 YFSETQ. CDR3 in amino acids: CASSLNAGSTEAFF. DNA for the CDR3: TGCGCCAGCAGCTTGAATGCGGGGAGCACTGAAGCTTTCTTT.

V usage is TRBV10-3 and J usage is TRBJ1-3, with D possibly being TRBD1 (5 bases). The CDR3 has 16 residues. Germline CDR1 reads ENHRY; CDR2 reads SYGVKD. V lost 6 bases and J 0 bases, leaving 15 bases between the germline ends. The CDR3 DNA is TGTGCCATCAGAGTAGGTCAGGGCTTCTCTGGAAACACCATATATTTT. This sequence encodes CAIRVGQGFSGNTIYF.

The chain couples TRBV5-1 to TRBJ2-3; D perhaps matches TRBD2 (6 bases). Germline V gene lookup returns CDR1 SGHRS and CDR2 YFSETQ. The V and J ends lost 3 bases and 0 bases respectively, with 11 bases between them. The CDR3 has 15 amino acids. The CDR3, as DNA: TGCGCCAGCAGCTCTGACGGGAGTAGCACAGATACGCAGTATTTT. Translated, it gives CASSSDGSSTDTQYF.

This chain links TRBV11-1 with TRBJ2-7; 7 bases fit TRBD1. Germline V gene sequence: CDR1 SGHAT, CDR2 FQDESV (reference sequence). The CDR3 has 13 residues. V lost 4 bases to trimming and J lost 1 base; unmatched junction nucleotides: 1. The CDR3 spells CASSWDRSYEQYF. The CDR3 region has the DNA TGTGCCAGCAGCTGGGACAGATCCTACGAGCAGTACTTC.

The CDR3 protein is CASSQDSYEQYF. The CDR3 nucleotides are TGCGCCAGCAGCCAAGACAGCTACGAGCAGTACTTC. This sequence joins TRBV4-1 and TRBJ2-7; D is ambiguous. The CDR3 is 12 residues long. Germline V gene lookup returns CDR1 MGHRA and CDR2 YSYEKL. V lost 0 bases and J lost 3, with 3 bases in between.

The CDR3 is CASSFYRVSPLHF. DNA of the CDR3: TGTGCCAGCAGTTTTTACAGGGTTTCACCCCTCCACTTT. This chain links TRBV12-3 or TRBV12-4 with TRBJ1-6; perhaps TRBD1 as D (6 bases). Trimming cost V 3 bases and J 9 bases, with 9 bases left between them. This CDR3 has 13 amino acids.

The chain links TRBV18 to TRBJ1-5, with D uncertain. This CDR3 contains 15 residues. CDR1 and CDR2 (germline): KGHSH, LQKENI. Trimming stripped 3 bases from V and 11 bases from J, with 20 bases between. CDR3 amino acids: CASSPASGSRWAQHF. DNA for the CDR3: TGTGCCAGCTCACCGGCTTCAGGTTCCCGGTGGGCCCAGCATTTT.

This chain links TRBV11-2 with TRBJ2-6; D ambiguous. V was cut by 1 base and J by 0 bases, with 13 bases left in between. The CDR3 loop spans 18 amino acids. Germline V CDR1 and CDR2: SGHAT, FQNNGV. CDR3 region: CASSLVGRSGSGANVLTF. The DNA for the CDR3 is TGTGCCAGCAGCTTAGTAGGCAGGTCTGGCTCTGGGGCCAACGTCCTGACTTTC.

The J gene is TRBJ2-1, the V gene TRBV24-1, with a weak D call TRBD1 (6 bases). V was clipped by 6 bases and J by 8 bases, with 13 bases between them. This CDR3 is 13 amino acids long. The germline V gene has CDR1 KGHDR and CDR2 SFDVKD. The CDR3 nucleotides are TGTGCCACCAGTAAACGACAGGTTGATGAGCAGTTCTTC. Encoded protein: CATSKRQVDEQFF.

This chain links TRBV18 with TRBJ2-7; 11 bases match TRBD1. Germline V gene data show CDR1 as KGHSH and CDR2 as LQKENI. The CDR3 is 17 amino acids. Trimming cost V 5 bases and J 2 bases; bases outside gene matches: 11. This CDR3 reads CASSKVTPGQGAYEQYF. Written as DNA, the CDR3 is TGTGCCAGCTCAAAAGTTACGCCGGGACAGGGGGCCTACGAGCAGTACTTC.

This chain joins TRBV6-1 and TRBJ1-1; tentative D call: TRBD1 (6 bases). CDR1 and CDR2 from the germline V gene are MNHNS and SASEGT. Trimming left V 1 base short and J 9 bases short, with 12 bases between. The CDR3 is 13 amino acids. Here the CDR3 DNA reads TGTGCCAGCAGTGAAGGGCGTGGACAGAAAGCTTTCTTT. Protein product: CASSEGRGQKAFF.

DNA of the CDR3: TGTGCCACCAGCAGAGACAAGGGGTATAATGAAAAACTGTTTTTT. Amino acid sequence: CATSRDKGYNEKLFF. The chain links TRBV15 to TRBJ1-4; tentatively, D is TRBD1 (5 bases). The V gene's germline CDR1 is LNHNV and CDR2 YYDKDF (reference sequence). The CDR3 length is 15 residues. Between the trimmed V and J ends, which lost 0 bases and 4 bases, there was a span of 9 bases. Complete variable domain (other parts from reference TRBV15 and TRBJ1-4): DAMVIQNPRYQVTQFGKPVTLSCSQTLNHNVMYWYQQKSSQAPKLLFHYYDKDFNNEADTPDNFQSRRPNTSFCFLDIRSPGLGDTAMYLCATSRDKGYNEKLFFGSGTQLSVL.

The rearrangement links TRBV20-1 to TRBJ2-7; TRBD1 aligns across 7 bases. Germline V gene sequence: CDR1 DFQATT, CDR2 SNEGSKA (reference sequence). J lost 1 base, V lost 3 bases, and 6 bases had no gene match. This CDR3 comprises 14 residues. The CDR3 DNA reads as TGCAGTGCTAGTCGACAGGGAACTTCCTACGAGCAGTACTTC. Translation: CSASRQGTSYEQYF.

The chain couples TRBV2 to TRBJ1-5, with 7 bases aligning to TRBD1. J lost 0 bases, V lost 6 bases, and 8 bases had no gene match. The germline V gene has CDR1 SNHLY and CDR2 FYNNEI. The CDR3 has 16 residues. CDR3 sequence reads: CASRLTGRDSNQPQHF. CDR3 coding DNA: TGTGCCAGCAGACTGACAGGGCGGGATAGCAATCAGCCCCAGCATTTT.

This chain links TRBV24-1 with TRBJ2-2; 7 bases are shared with TRBD2. CDR1 is KGHDR and CDR2 is SFDVKD in the germline V gene. V shed 6 bases, J shed 7 bases, and the junction held 10 bases outside the gene matches. The CDR3 totals 15 residues. DNA of the CDR3: TGTGCCACCAGTCCGGCTAGCGGCATCGGCGGGGAGCTGTTTTTT. This encodes CATSPASGIGGELFF.

CDR3 region: CASSPQPGGIHEAFF. CDR3 in DNA: TGTGCCAGCAGCCCCCAACCAGGGGGGATTCATGAAGCTTTCTTT. The rearrangement links TRBV7-3 to TRBJ1-1; 7 bases line up with TRBD1. With 5 bases clipped from V and 7 bases from J, the junction kept 13 bases outside the gene matches. Germline V gene sequence: CDR1 SGHTA, CDR2 FQGTGA. CDR3 length equals 15 residues.

This chain uses TRBV5-6 with TRBJ2-7, with 8 positions matching TRBD1. CDR3 size: 17 residues. CDR1 SGHDT and CDR2 YYEEEE come from the germline V gene. V trimming: 1 base; J trimming: 3 bases; junction bases outside the gene matches: 12. CDR3 DNA sequence: TGTGCCAGCAGCTTGTATGTGTTGGCGGGACAGGTCTACGAGCAGTACTTC. Its protein is CASSLYVLAGQVYEQYF.

The chain joins TRBV7-9 to TRBJ2-7; tentative D call: TRBD2 (6 bases). This CDR3 comprises 17 residues. The germline V gene has CDR1 SEHNR and CDR2 FQNEAQ (reference sequence). Trimming cost V 0 bases and J 0 bases, with 15 bases left between them. CDR3 DNA: TGTGCCAGCAGCTTAGCGGACGGGGGTACACTCTCCTACGAGCAGTACTTC. Protein: CASSLADGGTLSYEQYF.

This chain links TRBV2 with TRBJ1-1; D might be TRBD1 (6 bases). Germline V CDR1 and CDR2: SNHLY, FYNNEI. The germline V and J ends were trimmed by 5 bases and 0 bases, with 10 bases remaining between them. The CDR3 covers 14 residues. The CDR3: CASSSQGLNTEAFF. CDR3 bases: TGTGCCAGCAGTAGTCAGGGGTTGAACACTGAAGCTTTCTTT.

DNA of the CDR3: TGTGCCAGCAGTGAAGCGATTGGCGGTGAAGCTTTCTTT. It encodes CASSEAIGGEAFF. The rearrangement uses TRBV6-1 and TRBJ1-1; D remains ambiguous. The germline V gene encodes CDR1 MNHNS and CDR2 SASEGT. Between the trimmed V and J ends, which lost 0 bases and 7 bases, there was a span of 9 bases. CDR3 length equals 13 residues.

The rearrangement links TRBV15 to TRBJ2-5; D possibly corresponds to TRBD2 (6 bases). V lost 3 bases, J lost 1 base, and 9 bases lay in between. This CDR3 region has 14 residues. Germline CDR1 LNHNV, CDR2 YYDKDF (reference sequence). The CDR3 nucleotides are TGTGCCACCAGCAGGGGGGGAGCCCAAGAGACCCAGTACTTC. It is translated as CATSRGGAQETQYF.

The gene calls are TRBV7-8 and TRBJ1-3; maybe TRBD1 (6 bases). Trimming pared 2 bases from V and 3 bases from J, leaving 8 bases between. Germline loops: CDR1 SGHVS, CDR2 FQNEAQ. The CDR3 has 14 amino acids. For the CDR3, the DNA is TGTGCCAGCAGCTTAACAGGGAGTGGAAACACCATATATTTT. As protein: CASSLTGSGNTIYF.

The chain combines TRBV7-3 with TRBJ2-3; TRBD2 agrees at 11 bases. Germline loops: CDR1 SGHTA, CDR2 FQGTGA. Trimming at V came to 2 bases and at J to 4 bases, leaving 11 bases not matched to a gene. The CDR3 is 18 residues long. Written as DNA, the CDR3 is TGTGCCAGCAGCTTAGGAGGGTCTAGCGGGGGGCGGGCAGATACGCAGTATTTT. Residues: CASSLGGSSGGRADTQYF.